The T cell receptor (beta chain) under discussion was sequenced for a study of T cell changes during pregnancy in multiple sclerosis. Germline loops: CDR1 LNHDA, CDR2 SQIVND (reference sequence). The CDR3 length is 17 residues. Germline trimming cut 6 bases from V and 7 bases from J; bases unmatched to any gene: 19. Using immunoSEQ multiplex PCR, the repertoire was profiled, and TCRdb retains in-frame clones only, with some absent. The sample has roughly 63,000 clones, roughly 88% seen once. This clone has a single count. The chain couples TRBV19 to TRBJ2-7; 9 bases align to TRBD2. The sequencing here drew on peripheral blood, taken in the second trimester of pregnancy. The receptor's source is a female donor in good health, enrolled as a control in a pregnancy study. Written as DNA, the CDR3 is TGTGCCAGTAGCAGAAATTCCCCGGGACTAGCTCGTTGGGAGCAGTACTTC. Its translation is CASSRNSPGLARWEQYF.